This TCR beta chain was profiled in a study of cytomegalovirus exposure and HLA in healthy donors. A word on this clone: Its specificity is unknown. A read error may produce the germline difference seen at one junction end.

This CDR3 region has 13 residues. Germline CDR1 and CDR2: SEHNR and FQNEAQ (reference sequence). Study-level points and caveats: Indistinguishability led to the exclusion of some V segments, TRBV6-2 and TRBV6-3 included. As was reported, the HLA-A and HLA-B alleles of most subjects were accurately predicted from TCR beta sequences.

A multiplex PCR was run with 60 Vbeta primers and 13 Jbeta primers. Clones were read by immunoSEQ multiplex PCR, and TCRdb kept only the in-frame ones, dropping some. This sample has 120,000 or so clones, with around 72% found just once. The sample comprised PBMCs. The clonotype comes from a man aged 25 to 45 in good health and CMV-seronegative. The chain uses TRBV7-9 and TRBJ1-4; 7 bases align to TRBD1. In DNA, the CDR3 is TGTTCCAGCGGCGGGACAGTTAATGAAAAACTGTTTTTT. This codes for CSSGGTVNEKLFF.